The table lists the clone carrying this TCR beta chain with a count of one. The antigen is undetermined. This record comes from a study of neurological immune-mediated disorders. Study-wide points: There were no CDR3 amino acid sequences shared by expanded clones across subjects, a result suggesting private repertoires in all groups.

The CDR3 totals 14 residues. Deletions cut 0 bases from V and 7 bases from J, with 10 bases between. Germline V CDR1 and CDR2: ENHRY, SYGVKD. Described time point: technical triplicate 1. The cells used in sorted libraries, CD4+ or CD8+ T cells, numbered roughly 910,000. A 10-nucleotide random UMI tagged transcripts in template-switch 5'RACE cDNA synthesis. The authors obtained over 160 million TCR-beta sequences from 15-18 subjects per sequencing run. Using its own MiXCR run on the 5' RACE reads, TCRdb lists one record per CDR3 protein. This table holds 25,000 or so distinct CDR3 sequences, 13% found once.

This receptor was identified in a female donor with HTLV-1-associated myelopathy (HAM/TSP). The rearrangement uses TRBV10-3 and TRBJ1-5; D possibly corresponds to TRBD1 (5 bases). The sequenced sample consisted of CD4+ T cells from blood. The CDR3: CAISESPGLQPQHF. The CDR3 nucleotides are TGTGCCATCAGTGAGTCCCCAGGGCTGCAGCCCCAGCATTTT.